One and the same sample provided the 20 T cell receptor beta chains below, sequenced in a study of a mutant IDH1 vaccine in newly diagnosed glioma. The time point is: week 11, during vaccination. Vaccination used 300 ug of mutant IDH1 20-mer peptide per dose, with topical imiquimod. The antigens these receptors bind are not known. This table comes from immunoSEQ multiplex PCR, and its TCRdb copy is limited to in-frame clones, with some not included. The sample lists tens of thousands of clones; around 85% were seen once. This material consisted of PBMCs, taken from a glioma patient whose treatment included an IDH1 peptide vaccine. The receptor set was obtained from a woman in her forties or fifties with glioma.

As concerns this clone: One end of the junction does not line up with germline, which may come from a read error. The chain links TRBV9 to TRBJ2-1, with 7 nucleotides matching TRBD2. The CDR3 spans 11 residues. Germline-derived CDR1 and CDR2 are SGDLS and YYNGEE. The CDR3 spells CASRSGGTILF. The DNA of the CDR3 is TGTGCCAGCAGGTCCGGGGGGACTATACTCTTC. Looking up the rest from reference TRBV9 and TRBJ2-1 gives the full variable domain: DSGVTQTPKHLITATGQRVTLRCSPRSGDLSVYWYQQSLDQGLQFLIQYYNGEERAKGNILERFSAQQFPDLHSELNLSSLELGDSALYFCASRSGGTILFGPGTRLTVL.

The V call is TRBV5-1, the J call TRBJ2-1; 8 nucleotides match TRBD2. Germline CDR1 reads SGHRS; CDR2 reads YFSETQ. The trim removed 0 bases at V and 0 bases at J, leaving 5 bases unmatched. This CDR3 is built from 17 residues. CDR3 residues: CASSLEGSGVSYNEQFF. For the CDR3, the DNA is TGCGCCAGCAGCTTGGAGGGTAGCGGGGTCTCCTACAATGAGCAGTTCTTC. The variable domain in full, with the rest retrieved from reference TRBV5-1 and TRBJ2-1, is KAGVTQTPRYLIKTRGQQVTLSCSPISGHRSVSWYQQTPGQGLQFLFEYFSETQRNKGNFPGRFSGRQFSNSRSEMNVSTLELGDSALYLCASSLEGSGVSYNEQFFGPGTRLTVL.

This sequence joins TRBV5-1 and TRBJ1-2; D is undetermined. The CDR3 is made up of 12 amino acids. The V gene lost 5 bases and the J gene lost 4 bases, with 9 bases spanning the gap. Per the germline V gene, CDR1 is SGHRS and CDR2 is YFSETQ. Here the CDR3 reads CASRAPTYGYTF. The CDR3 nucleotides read TGCGCCAGCAGGGCCCCCACCTATGGCTACACCTTC.

DNA for the CDR3: TGTGCCAGCAGCCAAGGGCCAGGAGCCAGCATGAACACTGAAGCTTTCTTT. The encoded protein is CASSQGPGASMNTEAFF. This rearrangement joins TRBV4-2 to TRBJ1-1; no reliable D call. Deletions cut 1 base from V and 0 bases from J, with 15 bases between. The germline CDR1 and CDR2 sequences are LGHNA and YNFKEQ. The CDR3 runs 17 residues.

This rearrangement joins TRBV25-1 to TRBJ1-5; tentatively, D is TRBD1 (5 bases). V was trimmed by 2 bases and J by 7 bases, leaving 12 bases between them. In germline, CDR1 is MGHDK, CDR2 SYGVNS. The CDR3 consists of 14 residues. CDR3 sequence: CASSERGGGQPQHF. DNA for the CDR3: TGTGCCAGCAGTGAACGGGGCGGGGGGCAGCCCCAGCATTTT. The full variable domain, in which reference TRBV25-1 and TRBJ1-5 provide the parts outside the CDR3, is EADIYQTPRYLVIGTGKKITLECSQTMGHDKMYWYQQDPGMELHLIHYSYGVNSTEKGDLSSESTVSRIRTEHFPLTLESARPSHTSQYLCASSERGGGQPQHFGDGTRLSIL.

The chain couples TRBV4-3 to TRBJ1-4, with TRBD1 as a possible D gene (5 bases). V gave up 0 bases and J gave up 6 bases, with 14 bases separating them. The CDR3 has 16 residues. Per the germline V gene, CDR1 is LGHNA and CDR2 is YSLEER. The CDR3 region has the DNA TGCGCCAGCAGCCAAGATTGGTCGGGGGAATATGAAAAACTGTTTTTT. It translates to CASSQDWSGEYEKLFF.

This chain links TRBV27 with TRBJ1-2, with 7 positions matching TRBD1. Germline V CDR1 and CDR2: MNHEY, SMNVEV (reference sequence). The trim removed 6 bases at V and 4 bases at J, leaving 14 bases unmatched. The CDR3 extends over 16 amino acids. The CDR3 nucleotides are TGTGCCAGCAGCCGTGGGGGGACAGTCGGGGGCTATGGCTACACCTTC. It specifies CASSRGGTVGGYGYTF.

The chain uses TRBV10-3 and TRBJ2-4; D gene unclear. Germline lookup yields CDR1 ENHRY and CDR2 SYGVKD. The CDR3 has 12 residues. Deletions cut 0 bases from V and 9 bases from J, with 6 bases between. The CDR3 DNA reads TGTGCCATCAGTGAGTCTAGGAGCATTCAGTACTTC. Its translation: CAISESRSIQYF.

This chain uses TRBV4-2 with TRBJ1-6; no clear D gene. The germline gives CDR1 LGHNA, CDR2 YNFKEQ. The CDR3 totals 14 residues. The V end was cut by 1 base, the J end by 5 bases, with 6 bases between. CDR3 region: CASSQVENNSPLHF. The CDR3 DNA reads TGTGCCAGCAGCCAAGTAGAAAATAATTCACCCCTCCACTTT.

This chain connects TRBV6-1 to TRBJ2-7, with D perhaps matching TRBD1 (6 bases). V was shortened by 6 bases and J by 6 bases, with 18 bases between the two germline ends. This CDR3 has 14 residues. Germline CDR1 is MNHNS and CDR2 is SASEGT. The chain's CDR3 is CASSTPGADVEQYF. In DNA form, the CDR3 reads TGTGCCAGCAGCACCCCAGGGGCGGACGTCGAGCAGTACTTC.

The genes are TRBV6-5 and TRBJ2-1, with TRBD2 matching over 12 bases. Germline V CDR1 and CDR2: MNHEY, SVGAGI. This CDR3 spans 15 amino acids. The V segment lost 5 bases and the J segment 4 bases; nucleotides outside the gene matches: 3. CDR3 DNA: TGTGCCAGCAGTCTAGCGGGGGGGCGGTACAATGAGCAGTTCTTC. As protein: CASSLAGGRYNEQFF.

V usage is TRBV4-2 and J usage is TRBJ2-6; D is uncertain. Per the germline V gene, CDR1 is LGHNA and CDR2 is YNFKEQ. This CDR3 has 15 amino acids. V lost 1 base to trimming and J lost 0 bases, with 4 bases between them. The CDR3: CASSQGISGANVLTF. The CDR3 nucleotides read TGTGCCAGCAGCCAAGGGATCTCTGGGGCCAACGTCCTGACTTTC.

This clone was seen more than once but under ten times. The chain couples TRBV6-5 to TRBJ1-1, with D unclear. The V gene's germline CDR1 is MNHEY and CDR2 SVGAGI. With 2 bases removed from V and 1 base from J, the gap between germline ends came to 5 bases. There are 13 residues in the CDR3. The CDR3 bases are TGTGCCAGCAGTTACGCCCAGAACACTGAAGCTTTCTTT. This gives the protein CASSYAQNTEAFF.

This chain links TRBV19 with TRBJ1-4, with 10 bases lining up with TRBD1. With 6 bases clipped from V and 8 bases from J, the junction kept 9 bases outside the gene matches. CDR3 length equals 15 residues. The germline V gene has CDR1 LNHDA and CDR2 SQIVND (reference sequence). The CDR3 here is CASRPRGTGEEKLFF. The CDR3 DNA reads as TGTGCCAGTAGACCTCGGGGGACAGGGGAGGAAAAACTGTTTTTT. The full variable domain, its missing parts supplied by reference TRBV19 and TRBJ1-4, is DGGITQSPKYLFRKEGQNVTLSCEQNLNHDAMYWYRQDPGQGLRLIYYSQIVNDFQKGDIAEGYSVSREKKESFPLTVTSAQKNPTAFYLCASRPRGTGEEKLFFGSGTQLSVL.

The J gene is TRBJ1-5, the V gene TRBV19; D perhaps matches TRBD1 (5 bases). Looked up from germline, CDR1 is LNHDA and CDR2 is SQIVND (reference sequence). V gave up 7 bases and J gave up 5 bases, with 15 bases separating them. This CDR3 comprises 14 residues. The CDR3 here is CASTGGKSHQPQHF. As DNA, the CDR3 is TGTGCCAGTACCGGGGGGAAGTCACATCAGCCCCAGCATTTT.

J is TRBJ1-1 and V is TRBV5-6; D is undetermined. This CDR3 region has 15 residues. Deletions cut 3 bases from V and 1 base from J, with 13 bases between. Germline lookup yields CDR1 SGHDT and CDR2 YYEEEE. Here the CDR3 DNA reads TGTGCCAGCAGCTCCCCCGCGAGGGCGAACACTGAAGCTTTCTTT. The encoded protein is CASSSPARANTEAFF.

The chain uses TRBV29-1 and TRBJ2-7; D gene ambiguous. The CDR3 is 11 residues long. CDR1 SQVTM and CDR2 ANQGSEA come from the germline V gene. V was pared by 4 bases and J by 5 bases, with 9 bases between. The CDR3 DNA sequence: TGCAGCGTTGTAGGGCACAACGAGCAGTACTTC. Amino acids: CSVVGHNEQYF.

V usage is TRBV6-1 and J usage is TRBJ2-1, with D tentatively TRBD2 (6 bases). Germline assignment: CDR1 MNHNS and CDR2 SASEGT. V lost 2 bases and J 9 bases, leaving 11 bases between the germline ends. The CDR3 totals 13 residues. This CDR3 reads CASSELTGLEQFF. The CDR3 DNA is TGTGCCAGCAGTGAACTCACGGGACTTGAGCAGTTCTTC.

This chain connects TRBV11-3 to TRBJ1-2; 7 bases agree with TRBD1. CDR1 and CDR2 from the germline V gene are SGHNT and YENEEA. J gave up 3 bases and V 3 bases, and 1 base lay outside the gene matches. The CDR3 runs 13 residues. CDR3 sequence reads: CASSFGTDYGYTF. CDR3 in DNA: TGTGCCAGCAGCTTTGGGACAGACTATGGCTACACCTTC.

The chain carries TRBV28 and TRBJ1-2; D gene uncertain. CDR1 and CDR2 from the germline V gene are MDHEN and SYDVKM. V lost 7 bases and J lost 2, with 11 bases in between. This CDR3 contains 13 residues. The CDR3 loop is CASNLRENYGYTF. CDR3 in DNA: TGTGCCAGCAACCTGAGGGAAAACTATGGCTACACCTTC.